The 6 T cell receptor beta chains in this list originate from one sample, sequenced in a study of blood T cell repertoires in COVID-19. Clones were read by immunoSEQ multiplex PCR, and TCRdb kept only the in-frame ones, dropping some. Of 180,000 or so clones listed, roughly 83% are singletons. Sequencing was done on a sample of peripheral blood. The receptor set was obtained from a woman aged 40 to 50 with COVID-19, enrolled during active disease.

This clone was detected once. The chain uses TRBV5-5 and TRBJ1-1; 7 bases match TRBD1. This CDR3 comprises 14 residues. V shed 4 bases and J 5 bases; nucleotides not matched to a gene: 8. Germline CDR1 is SGHKS and CDR2 is YYEKEE (reference sequence). The CDR3 nucleotides read TGTGCCAGCAGCGTCCCCAGGGGGTGGACTGAAGCTTTCTTT. This gives the protein CASSVPRGWTEAFF.

CDR3 sequence reads: CASSRTGGLRGTEAFF. The DNA for the CDR3 is TGTGCCAGCAGCCGGACAGGGGGCCTTCGTGGCACTGAAGCTTTCTTT. V gene TRBV5-6 combines with J gene TRBJ1-1; 11 bases are a match to TRBD1. The CDR3 length is 16 residues. V shed 4 bases, J shed 4 bases, and the junction held 9 bases outside the gene matches. Germline V gene data show CDR1 as SGHDT and CDR2 as YYEEEE.

This clone was counted once. The chain carries TRBV29-1 and TRBJ2-2; a possible D gene is TRBD2 (6 bases). V lost 3 bases and J 0 bases, leaving 8 bases between the germline ends. CDR1 is SQVTM, CDR2 ANQGSEA, per germline. This CDR3 is built from 14 residues. The chain's CDR3 is CSVDRDSNTGELFF. The CDR3 DNA reads TGCAGCGTTGACCGGGACTCGAACACCGGGGAGCTGTTTTTT.

This clone occurred once. The rearrangement links TRBV9 to TRBJ1-1; possibly TRBD1 for D (5 bases). Trimming pared 3 bases from V and 10 bases from J, leaving 13 bases between. The CDR3 spans 12 residues. Germline assignment: CDR1 SGDLS and CDR2 YYNGEE. CDR3 nucleotide sequence: TGTGCCAGCAGCGGAACAGGTAACGCAGCTTTCTTT. The encoded protein is CASSGTGNAAFF.

The chain recombines TRBV6-4 with TRBJ1-1, with 9 bases matching TRBD1. The junction had 8 bases not matched to a gene; V was cut back by 6 bases and J by 6 bases. CDR3 length equals 14 residues. Germline assignment: CDR1 MRHNA and CDR2 SNTAGT. CDR3 DNA sequence: TGTGCCAGCAGCCAAACAGGGGGCGGGGCTGAAGCTTTCTTT. Translating gives CASSQTGGGAEAFF.

The rearrangement links TRBV28 to TRBJ1-4; TRBD1 matches at 10 bases. Looked up from germline, CDR1 is MDHEN and CDR2 is SYDVKM. The CDR3 runs to 15 residues. Trimming took 6 bases from V and 6 from J; bases not matched to a gene: 7. The CDR3 bases are TGTGCCAGCAGGCCTCCGGGACAGGGGTATGAAAAACTGTTTTTT. As protein: CASRPPGQGYEKLFF.